This T cell receptor beta chain was identified during a study of CD8 T cells in ankylosing spondylitis. Notes on the study in general: Enrichment of disease-linked clones was reportedly significant in matched ankylosing spondylitis synovial fluid.

As the method for making TCR beta libraries, quantitative 5'-RACE with molecular barcodes was used. TCRdb re-called the 5' RACE reads through MiXCR, storing one row per CDR3 protein. The sample gives around 320,000 distinct CDR3 sequences, 20% to 25% of which show up once; 3.5% is in the top ten. Remarks on this clonotype: What it recognizes is unknown.

After removal of 6 bases from V and 1 base from J, the junction contained 6 bases not matched to a gene. Germline CDR1 and CDR2: DFQATT and SNEGSKA (reference sequence). The CDR3 sequence is 14 residues long. This TCR came from a female donor with ankylosing spondylitis or in good health (not recorded which). Sequenced: blood, either unsorted or a sorted T cell fraction (not recorded which). The chain combines TRBV20-1 with TRBJ2-7; 10 bases match TRBD2. The CDR3 coding sequence is TGCAGTGCCGCTAGCGGGAGTAAATCCTACGAGCAGTACTTC. Amino acids: CSAASGSKSYEQYF.